This record concerns one TCR beta chain sequence. Antigen unknown. MiXCR was run by TCRdb on the RT-PCR reads, yielding one entry per CDR3 protein. The table records around 540,000 distinct CDR3 sequences, about 11% of them present only once. CDR1 is DFQATT and CDR2 is SNEGSKA in the germline V gene (reference sequence). V shed 3 bases and J shed 4 bases, with 12 bases lying between them. CDR3 length: 13 residues. This record comes from a study of response to subunit inactivated influenza vaccine. Study-wide findings and caveats: There was a suggestion from the authors that each seasonal influenza vaccination recruits few new T cells.

The receptor comes from a man aged 50 to 60 who received an inactivated influenza vaccine. This specimen consisted of PBMCs from blood, obtained on the day of vaccination. The genes are TRBV20-1 and TRBJ2-5; D might be TRBD1 (6 bases). The CDR3 DNA is TGCAGTGCTAGCCGGACAGTTGGAGAGACCCAGTACTTC. Translating it yields CSASRTVGETQYF.